These 32 T cell receptor beta chains share one sample of origin, sequenced in a study of T-cell memory formation after mild COVID-19. Each CDR3 protein gets one entry after TCRdb re-called the 5' RACE reads with MiXCR. The data hold about 270,000 distinct CDR3 sequences, with about 17% observed a single time. Sample: PBMCs or a T cell subset sorted from them (not recorded which). These receptors all stem from a man between 18 and 35 years old who had mild COVID-19 (a few samples of this study predate the infection). Cell type and time point are not known.

CDR3 nucleotide sequence: TGTGCCAGCAGCTTGAGACAGGGAGTTGCCTACGAGCAGTACGTC. Residues: CASSLRQGVAYEQYV. V usage is TRBV5-6 and J usage is TRBJ2-7; 7 bases align to TRBD1. Germline trimming cut 1 base from V and 2 bases from J; bases unmatched to any gene: 6. CDR3 length: 15 residues. Germline-derived CDR1 and CDR2 are SGHDT and YYEEEE.

Turning to this clonotype: The junction shows a germline mismatch at one end, possibly a read error. The gene calls are TRBV18 and TRBJ2-5; D is possibly TRBD2 (6 bases). CDR3 length equals 14 residues. The V gene's germline CDR1 is KGHSH and CDR2 LQKENI. Here the CDR3 DNA reads TGTGCCAGCTCGCCACTCCCGGGGGAGGAGACCCAGTACTTC. This codes for CASSPLPGEETQYF.

The sample holds a few counts of this clonotype. The chain employs TRBV12-3 or TRBV12-4 and TRBJ2-5; 8 bases agree with TRBD1. V shed 5 bases, J shed 5 bases, and the junction held 7 bases outside the gene matches. The CDR3 length is 14 residues. CDR3 sequence: CASSPHRTGETQYF. CDR3 coding DNA: TGTGCCAGCAGTCCCCATCGGACAGGGGAGACCCAGTACTTC.

This chain uses TRBV5-4 with TRBJ2-2, with D perhaps being TRBD1 or TRBD2 (5 bases each). This CDR3 comprises 14 residues. Germline-derived CDR1 and CDR2 are SGHNT and YYREEE (reference sequence). V was trimmed by 5 bases and J by 3 bases, leaving 11 bases between them. CDR3 nucleotide sequence: TGTGCCAGCAGGCTGGTGGGGGACACCGGGGAGCTGTTTTTT. This translates into CASRLVGDTGELFF.

This clonotype was counted between two and nine times. The CDR3 sequence: CASSLGRNGEQFF. CDR3 in DNA: TGTGCCAGCAGCTTAGGCCGTAACGGTGAGCAGTTCTTC. The chain couples TRBV11-2 to TRBJ2-1; D call uncertain. The CDR3 runs 13 residues. The ends were cut back, 1 base at V and 9 bases at J, with 10 bases in the middle. The V gene's germline CDR1 is SGHAT and CDR2 FQNNGV.

The chain recombines TRBV5-6 with TRBJ2-1, with a tentative D call TRBD2 (5 bases). CDR1 and CDR2 (germline): SGHDT, YYEEEE. Trimming stripped 1 base from V and 5 bases from J, with 19 bases between. The CDR3 runs to 17 residues. The CDR3 coding sequence is TGTGCCAGCAGCTTGTTGGATGGAGGCGGTTTGGACAATGAGCAGTTCTTC. It encodes CASSLLDGGGLDNEQFF.

The chain couples TRBV4-3 to TRBJ1-4, with TRBD1 matching over 8 bases. The germline V gene encodes CDR1 LGHNA and CDR2 YSLEER. J lost 13 bases, V lost 1 base, and 8 bases had no gene match. The CDR3 sequence is 14 residues long. CDR3 amino acids: CASSQGTGISGLFF. The CDR3, as DNA: TGCGCCAGCAGCCAAGGGACAGGGATTTCCGGACTGTTTTTT.

The V gene is TRBV21-1, the J gene TRBJ2-7; the table's D call, TRBD1, has no DNA check behind it. TRBV21-1 is labeled a pseudogene. This CDR3 region has 11 residues. The CDR3 DNA follows: TGTGCCAGCACCGAGATCTCAGGGGTGAACTTC. Translating it yields CASTEISGVNF.

This rearrangement joins TRBV29-1 to TRBJ1-2, with D unclear. Trimming left V 3 bases short and J 7 bases short, with 3 bases between. This CDR3 has 9 amino acids. Germline assignment: CDR1 SQVTM and CDR2 ANQGSEA. CDR3 loop: CSVEVGYTF. CDR3 nucleotides: TGCAGCGTTGAGGTTGGCTACACCTTC. Full variable domain (outside the CDR3, taken from reference TRBV29-1 and TRBJ1-2): SAVISQKPSRDICQRGTSLTIQCQVDSQVTMMFWYRQQPGQSLTLIATANQGSEATYESGFVIDKFPISRPNLTFSTLTVSNMSPEDSSIYLCSVEVGYTFGSGTRLTVV.

The count of this clonotype is one. J is TRBJ2-3 and V is TRBV6-2 or TRBV6-3; D is unresolved. With 1 base removed from V and 2 bases from J, the gap between germline ends came to 1 base. In germline, CDR1 is MNHEY, CDR2 SVGEGT. The CDR3 is 12 amino acids. The CDR3 DNA reads as TGTGCCAGCAGTTACTTCACAGATACGCAGTATTTT. This gives the protein CASSYFTDTQYF.

The chain is built from TRBV7-2 and TRBJ1-1, with a weak D call TRBD1 (5 bases). The CDR3 consists of 15 residues. Germline V gives CDR1 SGHTA, CDR2 FQGNSA. With 5 bases removed from V and 1 base from J, the gap between germline ends came to 14 bases. The DNA for the CDR3 is TGTGCCAGCAGCAAACGTTCGGGGCGGAACACTGAAGCTTTCTTT. It specifies CASSKRSGRNTEAFF. The full variable domain, in which reference TRBV7-2 and TRBJ1-1 provide the parts outside the CDR3, is GAGVSQSPSNKVTEKGKDVELRCDPISGHTALYWYRQSLGQGLEFLIYFQGNSAPDKSGLPSDRFSAERTGGSVSTLTIQRTQQEDSAVYLCASSKRSGRNTEAFFGQGTRLTVV.

The chain combines TRBV5-5 with TRBJ2-2; 8 positions match TRBD1. Looked up from germline, CDR1 is SGHKS and CDR2 is YYEKEE (reference sequence). This CDR3 has 15 residues. The V gene end was trimmed by 2 bases and the J gene end by 6 bases; junction bases not matched to a gene: 6. The CDR3 region is CASSFPGQGPGELFF. The CDR3 region has the DNA TGTGCCAGCAGCTTCCCAGGACAGGGTCCCGGGGAGCTGTTTTTT.

This clonotype appeared a few times. The chain is built from TRBV7-2 and TRBJ2-6, with 7 bases lining up with TRBD1. Germline values: CDR1 SGHTA, CDR2 FQGNSA. The CDR3 is 16 residues long. Trimming cost V 1 base and J 2 bases; bases outside gene matches: 2. CDR3 residues: CASSLGTGAGANVLTF. The CDR3 DNA follows: TGTGCCAGCAGCTTAGGGACAGGTGCTGGGGCCAACGTCCTGACTTTC. Supplemented by reference TRBV7-2 and TRBJ2-6, the full variable domain reads GAGVSQSPSNKVTEKGKDVELRCDPISGHTALYWYRQSLGQGLEFLIYFQGNSAPDKSGLPSDRFSAERTGGSVSTLTIQRTQQEDSAVYLCASSLGTGAGANVLTFGAGSRLTVL.

This clonotype was counted only a few times. The genes are TRBV7-9 and TRBJ2-7; D is possibly TRBD2 (5 bases). Germline-derived CDR1 and CDR2 are SEHNR and FQNEAQ (reference sequence). The V end lost 4 bases, the J end lost 4 bases, and 14 bases lay between the germline ends. The length of the CDR3 is 14 residues. CDR3 nucleotides: TGTGCCAGCAGCTCTAGAGGGCCTGATTACGAGCAGTACGTC. Its translation: CASSSRGPDYEQYV.

This clonotype was detected only a few times. The J gene is TRBJ2-2, the V gene TRBV4-2; no clear D. V was pared by 4 bases and J by 4 bases, with 13 bases between. This CDR3 region has 15 residues. Looked up from germline, CDR1 is LGHNA and CDR2 is YNFKEQ. The CDR3 loop is CASSRDLLTTGELFF. The CDR3 DNA reads TGTGCCAGCAGCCGAGACCTCCTAACCACCGGGGAGCTGTTTTTT.

This clonotype has only a few counts. The chain links TRBV2 to TRBJ1-5; D is ambiguous. The CDR3 contains 13 residues. CDR1 is SNHLY, CDR2 FYNNEI, per germline. V lost 6 bases to trimming and J lost 7 bases, with 13 bases between them. Here the CDR3 reads CASREVLYQPQHF. Written as DNA, the CDR3 is TGTGCCAGCAGGGAGGTTCTCTACCAGCCCCAGCATTTT. The complete variable domain, with remaining parts taken from reference TRBV2 and TRBJ1-5, reads EPEVTQTPSHQVTQMGQEVILRCVPISNHLYFYWYRQILGQKVEFLVSFYNNEISEKSEIFDDQFSVERPDGSNFTLKIRSTKLEDSAMYFCASREVLYQPQHFGDGTRLSIL.

The table lists this clonotype with a few counts. This chain connects TRBV4-1 to TRBJ2-7; D gene ambiguous. V lost 1 base, J lost 3 bases, and 16 bases lay in between. The CDR3 runs 16 residues. CDR1 is MGHRA, CDR2 YSYEKL, per germline. The CDR3 nucleotides are TGCGCCAGCAGCCAAGCCGACCTATCCACACGCTACGAGCAGTACTTC. This encodes CASSQADLSTRYEQYF.

This clonotype was recorded a few times. The J gene is TRBJ1-2, the V gene TRBV20-1, with D possibly matching TRBD1 (6 bases). The CDR3 loop spans 12 amino acids. Germline V CDR1 and CDR2: DFQATT, SNEGSKA (reference sequence). Trimming removed 5 bases from V and 4 bases from J, with 11 bases in between. CDR3 amino acids: CSAQGSAYGYTF. CDR3 sequence (DNA): TGCAGTGCTCAGGGGTCCGCCTATGGCTACACCTTC.

This clonotype showed up just a few times. The chain is built from TRBV10-3 and TRBJ2-5; D is undetermined. The CDR3 runs to 12 residues. Germline-derived CDR1 and CDR2 are ENHRY and SYGVKD. V gave up 4 bases and J gave up 2 bases, with 5 bases separating them. The CDR3 reads CAISGQQETQYF. CDR3 in DNA: TGTGCCATCAGTGGCCAGCAAGAGACCCAGTACTTC.

At least ten counts were recorded for this clonotype. Here the CDR3 DNA reads TGTGCCAGTACCACGGGGGCGAACACTGAAGCTTTCTTT. It specifies CASTTGANTEAFF. This rearrangement joins TRBV19 to TRBJ1-1; possibly TRBD1 for D (6 bases). V was clipped by 7 bases and J by 1 base, with 10 bases between them. Germline V gene sequence: CDR1 LNHDA, CDR2 SQIVND (reference sequence). CDR3 length: 13 amino acids.

The rearrangement joins TRBV5-6 to TRBJ1-2; possible D gene TRBD1, 6 bases. The CDR3 totals 15 residues. Germline lookup yields CDR1 SGHDT and CDR2 YYEEEE. Between the trimmed V and J ends, which lost 2 bases and 3 bases, there was a span of 14 bases. CDR3 nucleotides: TGTGCCAGCAGCTTCTCCCCGGCAGGGGACTATGGCTACACCTTC. Amino acids: CASSFSPAGDYGYTF.

V is TRBV9 and J is TRBJ1-2, with D possibly matching TRBD1 (5 bases). CDR1 and CDR2 from the germline V gene are SGDLS and YYNGEE. V was shortened by 0 bases and J by 7 bases, with 25 bases between the two germline ends. The CDR3 consists of 18 residues. The CDR3 sequence is CASSVAREVIPQRSGYTF. The CDR3, as DNA: TGTGCCAGCAGCGTAGCCAGGGAGGTAATCCCTCAGCGGAGTGGCTACACCTTC. Complete variable domain (other parts from reference TRBV9 and TRBJ1-2): DSGVTQTPKHLITATGQRVTLRCSPRSGDLSVYWYQQSLDQGLQFLIQYYNGEERAKGNILERFSAQQFPDLHSELNLSSLELGDSALYFCASSVAREVIPQRSGYTFGSGTRLTVV.

This clonotype has more than one count but fewer than ten. J is TRBJ2-7 and V is TRBV27; D might be TRBD2 (6 bases). Trimming removed 8 bases from V and 6 bases from J, with 23 bases in between. This CDR3 is built from 15 residues. Per the germline V gene, CDR1 is MNHEY and CDR2 is SMNVEV (reference sequence). The CDR3 here is CASGLPPWGLSEQYF. The CDR3 bases are TGTGCCAGCGGCCTTCCCCCGTGGGGACTCTCCGAGCAGTACTTC.

The J gene is TRBJ2-1, the V gene TRBV6-5; D is possibly TRBD1 (6 bases). There are 15 residues in the CDR3. V was cut by 0 bases and J by 4 bases, with 10 bases left in between. Per germline, CDR1 MNHEY and CDR2 SVGAGI. In nucleotides, the CDR3 is TGTGCCAGCAGTTACTCAGGGGGATTATACAATGAGCAGTTCTTC. Its protein product is CASSYSGGLYNEQFF.

The J gene is TRBJ2-7, the V gene TRBV28; D possibly corresponds to TRBD1 (5 bases). CDR1 is MDHEN, CDR2 SYDVKM, per germline. The CDR3 totals 12 residues. Trimming stripped 7 bases from V and 2 bases from J, with 9 bases between. This chain's CDR3 is CASNQGPYEQYV. CDR3 DNA: TGTGCCAGCAACCAGGGTCCCTACGAGCAGTACGTC.

This clonotype was seen a handful of times. This chain links TRBV5-1 with TRBJ2-7; TRBD1 agrees at 9 bases. Germline loops: CDR1 SGHRS, CDR2 YFSETQ. This CDR3 is built from 14 residues. Trimming cost V 4 bases and J 5 bases; bases outside gene matches: 7. CDR3 DNA: TGCGCCAGCAGCCGGGACAGGGTTATTCACGAGCAGTACTTC. Its translation: CASSRDRVIHEQYF.

This clonotype appeared a few times. This rearrangement joins TRBV20-1 to TRBJ2-5, with TRBD2 identical over 9 bases. The CDR3 sequence is 14 residues long. Germline-derived CDR1 and CDR2 are DFQATT and SNEGSKA (reference sequence). V was clipped by 3 bases and J by 5 bases; unmatched bases: 7. The CDR3 DNA is TGCAGTGCTAGGGCCCTAACTAGCGGGGAGACCCAGTACTTC. It translates to CSARALTSGETQYF.

A few counts support this clonotype. This chain joins TRBV7-2 and TRBJ2-7; D might be TRBD1 (5 bases). The ends were cut back, 4 bases at V and 0 bases at J, with 13 bases in the middle. The germline gives CDR1 SGHTA, CDR2 FQGNSA. The CDR3 is made up of 15 amino acids. CDR3 DNA sequence: TGTGCCAGCAGCTGGGGCACCGTGGGCTCCTACGAGCAGTACTTC. Its protein is CASSWGTVGSYEQYF.

This clonotype occurred a few times. The chain recombines TRBV20-1 with TRBJ2-3; TRBD2 matches 14 bases. The CDR3 spans 14 residues. The ends lost 6 bases at V and 9 bases at J; junction bases unmatched: 8. CDR1 and CDR2 (germline): DFQATT, SNEGSKA (reference sequence). The CDR3 loop reads CSARLAGGPGTQYF. The CDR3 DNA reads TGCAGTGCCAGACTAGCGGGGGGGCCTGGGACGCAGTATTTT.

The V and J genes are TRBV5-1 and TRBJ2-1, with D tentatively TRBD1 (6 bases). Trimming took 3 bases from V and 4 from J, leaving 17 bases between them. The CDR3 spans 16 residues. In germline, CDR1 is SGHRS, CDR2 YFSETQ. The CDR3 sequence is CASSSQGGMGYNEQFF. Written as DNA, the CDR3 is TGCGCCAGCAGCTCACAGGGTGGGATGGGTTACAATGAGCAGTTCTTC.

The chain combines TRBV7-2 with TRBJ2-5; D not resolved. The germline CDR1 and CDR2 sequences are SGHTA and FQGNSA. Trimming left V 5 bases short and J 2 bases short, with 3 bases between. The CDR3 runs 11 residues. In DNA form, the CDR3 reads TGTGCCAGCAGCGAGCAAGAGACCCAGTACTTC. The encoded protein is CASSEQETQYF. Looking up the rest from reference TRBV7-2 and TRBJ2-5 gives the full variable domain: GAGVSQSPSNKVTEKGKDVELRCDPISGHTALYWYRQSLGQGLEFLIYFQGNSAPDKSGLPSDRFSAERTGGSVSTLTIQRTQQEDSAVYLCASSEQETQYFGPGTRLLVL.

The rearrangement links TRBV29-1 to TRBJ2-7; D might be TRBD1 or TRBD2, each matching 6 bases. Germline CDR1 reads SQVTM; CDR2 reads ANQGSEA. There are 14 residues in the CDR3. V gave up 0 bases and J gave up 2 bases, with 11 bases separating them. CDR3 DNA: TGCAGCGTTGAAGATCACAGGGAGGCCTACGAGCAGTACTTC. Translation: CSVEDHREAYEQYF.